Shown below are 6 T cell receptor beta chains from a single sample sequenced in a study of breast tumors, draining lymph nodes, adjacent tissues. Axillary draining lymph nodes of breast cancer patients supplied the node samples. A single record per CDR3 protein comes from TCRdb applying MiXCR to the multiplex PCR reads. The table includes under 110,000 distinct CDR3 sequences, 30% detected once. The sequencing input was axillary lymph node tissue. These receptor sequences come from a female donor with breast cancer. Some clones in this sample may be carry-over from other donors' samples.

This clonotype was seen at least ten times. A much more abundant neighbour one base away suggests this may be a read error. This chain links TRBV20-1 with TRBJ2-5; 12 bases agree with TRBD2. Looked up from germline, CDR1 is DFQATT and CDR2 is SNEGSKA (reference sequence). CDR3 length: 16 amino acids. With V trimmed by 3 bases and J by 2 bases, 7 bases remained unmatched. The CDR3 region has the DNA TGCAGTGCTAGGGGGTCTAGCGGGAGGGCACAAGAGACCCAGTACTTC. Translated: CSARGSSGRAQETQYF.

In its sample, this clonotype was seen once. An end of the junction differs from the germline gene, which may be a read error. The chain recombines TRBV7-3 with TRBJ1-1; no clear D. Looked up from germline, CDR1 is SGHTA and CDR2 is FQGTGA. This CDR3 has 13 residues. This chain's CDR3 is CASSLQLNTQAFF. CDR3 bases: TGTGCCAGCAGCTTACAGCTGAACACTCAAGCTTTCTTT.

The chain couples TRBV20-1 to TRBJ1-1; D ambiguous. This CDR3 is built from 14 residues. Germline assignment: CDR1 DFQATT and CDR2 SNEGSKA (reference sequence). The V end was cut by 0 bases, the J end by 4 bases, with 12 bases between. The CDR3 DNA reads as TGCAGTGCTAGAGATCAGACGGGCAGCACTGAAGCTTTCTTT. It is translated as CSARDQTGSTEAFF.

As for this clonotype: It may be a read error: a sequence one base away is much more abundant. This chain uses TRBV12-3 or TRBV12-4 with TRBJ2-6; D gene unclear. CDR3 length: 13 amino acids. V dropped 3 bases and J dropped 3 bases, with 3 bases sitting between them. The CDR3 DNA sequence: TGTGCCAGCAGTTTCGGTGGGGCCAACGTCCTGACTTTC. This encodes CASSFGGANVLTF.

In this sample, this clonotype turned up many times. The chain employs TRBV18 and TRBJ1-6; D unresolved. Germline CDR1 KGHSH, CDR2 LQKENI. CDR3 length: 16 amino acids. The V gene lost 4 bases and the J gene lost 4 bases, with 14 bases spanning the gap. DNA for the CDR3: TGTGCCAGCTCACTACAGTCTGGGTTTTATAATTCACCCCTCCACTTT. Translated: CASSLQSGFYNSPLHF.

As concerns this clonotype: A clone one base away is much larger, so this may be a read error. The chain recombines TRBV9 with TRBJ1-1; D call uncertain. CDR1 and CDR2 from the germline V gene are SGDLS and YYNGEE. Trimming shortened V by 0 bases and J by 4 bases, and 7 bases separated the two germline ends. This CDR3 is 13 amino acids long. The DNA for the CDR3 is TGTGCCAGCAGCGTAGGAATGAGCACTGAAGCTTTCTTT. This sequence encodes CASSVGMSTEAFF.